Reported below is one T cell receptor beta chain. This specimen comes from a study of blood T cell repertoires in COVID-19. Across the study: Donors in the United States, Italy and Spain gave samples during acute or convalescent COVID-19. The cDNA or gDNA used as material had been derived from T cells, B-cell-depleted T cells, or PBMCs.

Trimming left V 4 bases short and J 2 bases short, with 14 bases between. The CDR3 is 15 residues long. CDR1 and CDR2 (germline): LGHDT, YNNKEL (reference sequence). Source study methods: For nucleated cells, counts were estimated from reference gene primer amplification. Sequencing was performed with immunoSEQ multiplex PCR; in TCRdb, only in-frame clones are kept and a portion is missing. That table furnishes V, J and clone size, whereas the DNA furnished D and trimming. The sample holds 85,000 or so clones; roughly 90% are singletons and the top ten take 27%. This TCR derives from a man aged 50 to 59 with active or convalescent COVID-19. Sequenced: peripheral blood. The gene calls are TRBV3-1 (or the pseudogene TRBV3-2) and TRBJ1-2; D possibly corresponds to TRBD1 (6 bases). This CDR3 reads CASSLGPTGNYGYTF. Written as DNA, the CDR3 is TGTGCCAGCAGCCTCGGTCCGACAGGCAACTATGGCTACACCTTC.